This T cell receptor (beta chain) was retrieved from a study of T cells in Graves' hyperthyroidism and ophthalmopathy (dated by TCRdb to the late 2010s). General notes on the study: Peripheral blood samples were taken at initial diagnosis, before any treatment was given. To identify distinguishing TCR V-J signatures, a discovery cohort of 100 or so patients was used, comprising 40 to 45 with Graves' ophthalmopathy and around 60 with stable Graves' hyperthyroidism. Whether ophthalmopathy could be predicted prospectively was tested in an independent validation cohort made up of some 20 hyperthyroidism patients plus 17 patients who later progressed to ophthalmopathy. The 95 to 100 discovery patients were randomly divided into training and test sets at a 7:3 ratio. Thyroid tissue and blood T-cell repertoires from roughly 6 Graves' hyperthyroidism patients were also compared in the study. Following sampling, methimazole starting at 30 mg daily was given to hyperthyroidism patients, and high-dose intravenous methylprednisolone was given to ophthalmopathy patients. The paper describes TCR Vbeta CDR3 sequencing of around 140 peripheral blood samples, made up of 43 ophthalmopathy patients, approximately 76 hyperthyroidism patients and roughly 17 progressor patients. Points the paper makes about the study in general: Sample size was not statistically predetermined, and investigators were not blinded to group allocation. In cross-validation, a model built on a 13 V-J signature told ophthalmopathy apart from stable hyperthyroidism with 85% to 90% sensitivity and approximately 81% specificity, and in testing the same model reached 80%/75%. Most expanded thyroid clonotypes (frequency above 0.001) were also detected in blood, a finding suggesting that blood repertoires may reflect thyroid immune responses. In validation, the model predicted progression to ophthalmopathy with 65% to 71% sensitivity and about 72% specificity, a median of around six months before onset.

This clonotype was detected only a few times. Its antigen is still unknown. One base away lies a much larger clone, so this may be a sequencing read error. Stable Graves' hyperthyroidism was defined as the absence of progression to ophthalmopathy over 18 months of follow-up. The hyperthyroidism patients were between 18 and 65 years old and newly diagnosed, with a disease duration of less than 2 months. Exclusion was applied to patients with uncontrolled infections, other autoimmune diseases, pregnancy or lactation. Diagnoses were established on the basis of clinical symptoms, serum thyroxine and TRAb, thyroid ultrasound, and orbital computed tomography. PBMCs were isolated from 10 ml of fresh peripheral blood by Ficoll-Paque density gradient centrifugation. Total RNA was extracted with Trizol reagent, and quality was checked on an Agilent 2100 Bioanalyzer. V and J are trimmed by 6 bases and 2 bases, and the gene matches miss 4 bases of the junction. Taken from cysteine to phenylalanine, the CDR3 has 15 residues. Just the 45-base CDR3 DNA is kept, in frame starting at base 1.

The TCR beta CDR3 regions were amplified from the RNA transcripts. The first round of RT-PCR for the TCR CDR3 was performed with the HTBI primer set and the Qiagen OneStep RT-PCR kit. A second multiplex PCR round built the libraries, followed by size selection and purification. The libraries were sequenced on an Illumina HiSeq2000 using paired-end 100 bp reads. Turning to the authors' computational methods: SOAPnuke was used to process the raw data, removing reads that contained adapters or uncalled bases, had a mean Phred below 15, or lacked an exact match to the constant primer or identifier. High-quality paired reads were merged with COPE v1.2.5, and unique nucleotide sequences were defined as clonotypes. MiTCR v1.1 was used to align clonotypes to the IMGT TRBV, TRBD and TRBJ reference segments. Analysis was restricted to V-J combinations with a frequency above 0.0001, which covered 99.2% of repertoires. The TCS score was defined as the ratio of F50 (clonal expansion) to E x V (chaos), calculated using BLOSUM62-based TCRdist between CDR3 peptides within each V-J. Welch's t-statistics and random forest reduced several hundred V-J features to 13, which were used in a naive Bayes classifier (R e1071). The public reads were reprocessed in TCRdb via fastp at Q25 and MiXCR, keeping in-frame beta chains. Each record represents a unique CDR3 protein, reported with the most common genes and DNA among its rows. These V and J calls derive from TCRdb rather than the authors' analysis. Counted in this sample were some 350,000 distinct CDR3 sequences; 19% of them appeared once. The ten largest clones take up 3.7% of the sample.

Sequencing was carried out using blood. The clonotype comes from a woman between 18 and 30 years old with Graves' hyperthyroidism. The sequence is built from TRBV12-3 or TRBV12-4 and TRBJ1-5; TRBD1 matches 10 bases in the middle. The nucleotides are TGTGCCAGCAGACTCGGGACAGGGGGCAATCAGCCCCAGCATTTT. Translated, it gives CASRLGTGGNQPQHF.